This T cell receptor beta chain was documented in a study of CD8 T cells in ankylosing spondylitis. Quantitative 5'-RACE with molecular barcodes generated TCR beta libraries. MiXCR, run by TCRdb on the 5' RACE reads, gives a single entry per CDR3 protein. The sample includes some 270,000 distinct CDR3 sequences, approximately 20% seen only once; the top ten take 25% to 40%. This CDR3 is 16 amino acids long. Germline CDR1 reads DFQATT; CDR2 reads SNEGSKA (reference sequence). Deletions cut 0 bases from V and 0 bases from J, with 11 bases between. The V gene is TRBV20-1, the J gene TRBJ2-2; tentative D call: TRBD2 (6 bases). Sequencing used blood, either unsorted or a sorted T cell fraction (not recorded which). The sequence derives from a male donor with ankylosing spondylitis or in good health (not recorded which). The CDR3 coding sequence is TGCAGTGCTAGAGATAATCCTAGCGCGAACACCGGGGAGCTGTTTTTT. It specifies CSARDNPSANTGELFF.